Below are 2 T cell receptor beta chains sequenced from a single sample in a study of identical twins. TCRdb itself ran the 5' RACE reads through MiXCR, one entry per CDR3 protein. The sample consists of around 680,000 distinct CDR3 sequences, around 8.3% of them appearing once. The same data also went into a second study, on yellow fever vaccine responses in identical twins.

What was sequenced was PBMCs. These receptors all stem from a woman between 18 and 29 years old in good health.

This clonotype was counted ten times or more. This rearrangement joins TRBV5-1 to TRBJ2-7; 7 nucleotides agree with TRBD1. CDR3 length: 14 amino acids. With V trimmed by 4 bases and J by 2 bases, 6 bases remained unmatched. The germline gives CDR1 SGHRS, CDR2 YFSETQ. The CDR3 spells CASSPDRATYEQYF. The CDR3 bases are TGCGCCAGCAGCCCCGACAGGGCAACCTACGAGCAGTACTTC.

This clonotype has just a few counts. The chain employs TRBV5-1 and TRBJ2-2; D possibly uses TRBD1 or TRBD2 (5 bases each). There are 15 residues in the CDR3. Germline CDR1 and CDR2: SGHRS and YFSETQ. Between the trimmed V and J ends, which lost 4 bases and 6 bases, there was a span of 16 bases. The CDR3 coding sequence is TGCGCCAGCAGCGTAGGATGGGGGTCCGCCGGGGAGCTGTTTTTT. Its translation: CASSVGWGSAGELFF.